This T cell receptor (beta chain) comes out of a study of blood T cell repertoires in COVID-19. Across the whole study: The analysed material was cDNA or gDNA that came from T cells, B-cell-depleted T cells, or PBMCs.

CDR3 size: 16 residues. J lost 2 bases, V lost 6 bases, and 11 bases had no gene match. Germline V gives CDR1 LNHDA, CDR2 SQIVND (reference sequence). Profiling relied on immunoSEQ multiplex PCR, and the TCRdb table lists in-frame clones only, not all of them. The repertoire holds 120,000 to 150,000 clones, more than 75% seen once, with over 4% in the top ten. The sample taken for sequencing was peripheral blood. This TCR was recovered from a woman aged 45-59 years with acute or convalescent COVID-19. V is TRBV19 and J is TRBJ1-2; 8 bases map to TRBD1. The CDR3 DNA follows: TGTGCCAGTAGCTTTTCTCAACAGGGGGAAAACTATGGCTACACCTTC. Protein sequence: CASSFSQQGENYGYTF.